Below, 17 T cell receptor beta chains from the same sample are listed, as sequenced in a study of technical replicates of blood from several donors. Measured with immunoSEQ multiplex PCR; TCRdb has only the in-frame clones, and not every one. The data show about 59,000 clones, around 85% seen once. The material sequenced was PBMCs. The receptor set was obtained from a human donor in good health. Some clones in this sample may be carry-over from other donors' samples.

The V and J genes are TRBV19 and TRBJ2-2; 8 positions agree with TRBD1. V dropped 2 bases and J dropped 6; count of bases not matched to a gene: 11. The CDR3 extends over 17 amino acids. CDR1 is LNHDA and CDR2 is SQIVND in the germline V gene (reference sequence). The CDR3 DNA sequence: TGTGCCAGTAGTATACGACAGGGGTGGGGAATGGCCGGGGAGCTGTTTTTT. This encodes CASSIRQGWGMAGELFF. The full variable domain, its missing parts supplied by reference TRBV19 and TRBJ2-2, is DGGITQSPKYLFRKEGQNVTLSCEQNLNHDAMYWYRQDPGQGLRLIYYSQIVNDFQKGDIAEGYSVSREKKESFPLTVTSAQKNPTAFYLCASSIRQGWGMAGELFFGEGSRLTVL.

CDR3 protein: CASSQGTGRNGYTF. In DNA form, the CDR3 reads TGTGCCAGCAGCCAAGGTACGGGTCGGAATGGCTACACCTTC. The V call is TRBV4-2, the J call TRBJ1-2; D is unresolved. The CDR3 length is 14 residues. Trimming removed 1 base at V and 6 bases at J, with 12 bases between. Germline CDR1 and CDR2: LGHNA and YNFKEQ.

The CDR3, as DNA: TGCGCCAGCAGCACAACGACTAGCGGGGGCCCGTCAACCTACGAGCAGTACTTC. It is translated as CASSTTTSGGPSTYEQYF. The J gene is TRBJ2-7, the V gene TRBV5-1, with TRBD2 identical over 12 bases. Trimming took 4 bases from V and 2 from J; bases not matched to a gene: 13. CDR3 length: 18 amino acids. Germline CDR1 SGHRS, CDR2 YFSETQ.

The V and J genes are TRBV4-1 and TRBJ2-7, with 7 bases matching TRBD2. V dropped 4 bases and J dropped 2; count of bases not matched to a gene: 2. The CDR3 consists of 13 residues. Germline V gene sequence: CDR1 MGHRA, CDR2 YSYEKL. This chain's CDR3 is CASSPGGTYEQYF. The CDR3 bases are TGCGCCAGCAGCCCCGGGGGGACCTACGAGCAGTACTTC.

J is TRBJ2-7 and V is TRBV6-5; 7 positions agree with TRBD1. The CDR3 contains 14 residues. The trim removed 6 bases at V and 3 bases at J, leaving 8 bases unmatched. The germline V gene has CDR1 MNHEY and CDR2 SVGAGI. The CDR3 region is CASRLTDRDYEQYF. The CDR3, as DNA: TGTGCCAGCAGACTCACCGACAGGGACTACGAGCAGTACTTC.

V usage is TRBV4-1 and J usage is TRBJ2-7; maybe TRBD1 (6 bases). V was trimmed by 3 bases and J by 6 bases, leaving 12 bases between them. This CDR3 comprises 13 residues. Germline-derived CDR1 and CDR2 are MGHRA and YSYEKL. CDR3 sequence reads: CASSQNRVAEQYF. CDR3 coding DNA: TGCGCCAGCAGCCAGAACAGGGTAGCCGAGCAGTACTTC.

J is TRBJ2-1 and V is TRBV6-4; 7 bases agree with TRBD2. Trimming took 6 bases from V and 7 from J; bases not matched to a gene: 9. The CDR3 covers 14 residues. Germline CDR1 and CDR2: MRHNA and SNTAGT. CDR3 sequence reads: CASSPQRGANEQFF. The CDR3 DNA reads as TGTGCCAGCAGCCCCCAGCGGGGAGCGAATGAGCAGTTCTTC.

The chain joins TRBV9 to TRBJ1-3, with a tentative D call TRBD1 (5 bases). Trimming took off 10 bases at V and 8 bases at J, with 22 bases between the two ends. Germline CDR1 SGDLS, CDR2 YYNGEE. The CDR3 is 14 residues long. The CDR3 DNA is TGTGCCTCTCAGCCGGGGACTTTGTTGGACACCATATATTTT. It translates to CASQPGTLLDTIYF.

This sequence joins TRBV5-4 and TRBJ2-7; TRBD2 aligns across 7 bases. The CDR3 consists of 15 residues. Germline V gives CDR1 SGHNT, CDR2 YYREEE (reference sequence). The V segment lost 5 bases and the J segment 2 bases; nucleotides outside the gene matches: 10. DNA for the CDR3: TGTGCCAGCAGTGTGGTAGGGAGCGGGACCTACGAGCAGTACTTC. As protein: CASSVVGSGTYEQYF.

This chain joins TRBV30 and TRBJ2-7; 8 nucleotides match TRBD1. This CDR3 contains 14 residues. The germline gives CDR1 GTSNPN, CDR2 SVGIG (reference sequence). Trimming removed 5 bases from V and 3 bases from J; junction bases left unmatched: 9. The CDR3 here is CAWQNTGGNYEQYF. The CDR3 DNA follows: TGTGCCTGGCAAAACACAGGGGGGAACTACGAGCAGTACTTC.

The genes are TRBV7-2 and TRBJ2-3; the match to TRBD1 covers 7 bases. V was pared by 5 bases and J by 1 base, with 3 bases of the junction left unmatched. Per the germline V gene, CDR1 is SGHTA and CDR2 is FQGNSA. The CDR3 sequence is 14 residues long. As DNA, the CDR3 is TGTGCCAGCAGCCGCACAGGGGGCACAGATACGCAGTATTTT. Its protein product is CASSRTGGTDTQYF.

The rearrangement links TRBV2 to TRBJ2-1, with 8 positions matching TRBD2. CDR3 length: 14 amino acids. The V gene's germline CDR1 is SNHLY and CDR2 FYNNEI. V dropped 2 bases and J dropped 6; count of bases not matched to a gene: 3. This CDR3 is CASSESLAGNEQFF. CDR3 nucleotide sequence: TGTGCCAGCAGTGAAAGTCTAGCGGGCAATGAGCAGTTCTTC.

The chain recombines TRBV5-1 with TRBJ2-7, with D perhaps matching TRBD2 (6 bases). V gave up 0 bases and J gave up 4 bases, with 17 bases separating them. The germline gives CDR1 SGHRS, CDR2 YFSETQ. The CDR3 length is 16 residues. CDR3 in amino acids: CASSLAVREEGYEQYF. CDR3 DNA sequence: TGCGCCAGCAGCTTGGCGGTCAGGGAGGAGGGATACGAGCAGTACTTC.

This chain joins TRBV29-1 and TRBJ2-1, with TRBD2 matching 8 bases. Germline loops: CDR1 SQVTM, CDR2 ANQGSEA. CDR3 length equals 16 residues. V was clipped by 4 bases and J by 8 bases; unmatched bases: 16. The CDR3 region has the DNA TGCAGCGTTGGAGGTGGGGTGTCAGGGCGGGGGGATGAGCAGTTCTTC. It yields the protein CSVGGGVSGRGDEQFF.

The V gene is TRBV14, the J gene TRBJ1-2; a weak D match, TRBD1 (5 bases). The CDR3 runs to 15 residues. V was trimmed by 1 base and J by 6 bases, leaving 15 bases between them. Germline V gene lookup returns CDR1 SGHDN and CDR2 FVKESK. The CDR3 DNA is TGTGCCAGCAGCCAAGGAAGCTGGGGGGGACATGGCTACACCTTC. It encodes CASSQGSWGGHGYTF.

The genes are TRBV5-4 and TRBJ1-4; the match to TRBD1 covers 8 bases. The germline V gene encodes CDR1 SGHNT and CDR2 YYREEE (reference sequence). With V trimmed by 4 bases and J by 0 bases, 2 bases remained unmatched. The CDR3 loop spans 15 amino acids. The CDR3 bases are TGTGCCAGCAGCACACAGGGGGCAACTAATGAAAAACTGTTTTTT. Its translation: CASSTQGATNEKLFF.

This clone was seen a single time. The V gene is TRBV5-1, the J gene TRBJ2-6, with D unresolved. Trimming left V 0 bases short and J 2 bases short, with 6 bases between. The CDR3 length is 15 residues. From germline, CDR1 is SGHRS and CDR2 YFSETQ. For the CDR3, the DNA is TGCGCCAGCAGCTTGGACTCCCCTGGGGCCAACGTCCTGACTTTC. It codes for CASSLDSPGANVLTF.